The source of this T cell receptor beta chain is a study of blood T cell repertoires in COVID-19. Study at large: There were acute and convalescent COVID-19 samples, and they came from the United States, Italy and Spain.

This clone was recorded a few times. This CDR3 comprises 13 residues. The V end was cut by 0 bases, the J end by 4 bases, with 7 bases between. TCRdb's copy holds only in-frame clones and misses some; the assay was immunoSEQ multiplex PCR. The sample has fewer than 250,000 clones, around four fifths seen once. The chain couples TRBV12-3 or TRBV12-4 to TRBJ2-7; D uncertain. Source material: peripheral blood. This clonotype was sampled from a man aged 50 or older with active or convalescent COVID-19. The CDR3 loop reads CASSLAGHYEQYF. The CDR3, as DNA: TGTGCCAGCAGTTTAGCGGGCCATTACGAGCAGTACTTC.